This T cell receptor beta chain stems from a study of cytomegalovirus exposure and HLA in healthy donors. Deletions cut 5 bases from V and 4 bases from J, with 20 bases between. In germline, CDR1 is SGHAT, CDR2 FQNNGV. The CDR3 totals 16 residues. Comment on this clone: What it binds is unknown.

PCR was performed using 60 Vbeta and 13 Jbeta primers. Repertoires were generated with immunoSEQ multiplex PCR, while TCRdb's copy carries only in-frame clones and drops some. The sample data list under 70,000 clones. General study results and limits: Most sequenced TCRs were rare (though some public TCRs occurred in many donors). Earlier findings revealed that most TCR beta V segments proved productive either about 87% or about 30% of the time.

Sequencing was carried out using PBMCs. The chain combines TRBV11-2 with TRBJ1-2; D perhaps matches TRBD1 (6 bases). The receptor's source is a man over 45 in good health and CMV-seropositive. The CDR3 nucleotides are TGTGCCAGCAGCCCCGCGGACAGCTCAATCTTCTATGGCTACACCTTC. The encoded protein is CASSPADSSIFYGYTF.